A single sample gave rise to the 13 T cell receptor beta chains below, sequenced in a study of control samples from healthy donors and cancer patients. Measured with immunoSEQ multiplex PCR; TCRdb has only the in-frame clones, and not every one. The sample has 120,000 or so clones, more than 75% seen once. The sample was blood. The receptors derive from a young man in good health.

In DNA form, the CDR3 reads TGTGCCAGCTCACCACGTAGGGGGAACACCGGGGAGCTGTTTTTT. Translation gives CASSPRRGNTGELFF. This chain joins TRBV18 and TRBJ2-2; the D gene is possibly TRBD1 (5 bases). V was clipped by 1 base and J by 1 base, with 7 bases between them. Germline loops: CDR1 KGHSH, CDR2 LQKENI. The CDR3 has 15 residues.

The rearrangement joins TRBV5-5 to TRBJ2-7; 7 bases line up with TRBD1. The ends lost 2 bases at V and 6 bases at J; junction bases unmatched: 14. CDR3 length: 16 residues. Germline lookup yields CDR1 SGHKS and CDR2 YYEKEE (reference sequence). The CDR3 region is CASSFPRTGVNAEQYF. The DNA of the CDR3 is TGTGCCAGCAGCTTTCCCAGGACAGGCGTAAATGCCGAGCAGTACTTC.

The V and J genes are TRBV5-4 and TRBJ2-3; D is undetermined. CDR3 length: 11 amino acids. The V end was cut by 2 bases, the J end by 4 bases, with 2 bases between. The germline V gene has CDR1 SGHNT and CDR2 YYREEE (reference sequence). The CDR3 sequence is CASSLSDTQYF. As DNA, the CDR3 is TGTGCCAGCAGCTTATCAGATACGCAGTATTTT.

The rearrangement links TRBV2 to TRBJ2-1; tentative D call: TRBD2 (5 bases). This CDR3 spans 15 amino acids. CDR1 SNHLY and CDR2 FYNNEI come from the germline V gene. The V end lost 3 bases, the J end lost 14 bases, and 23 bases lay between the germline ends. The CDR3 DNA is TGTGCCAGCAGTGATTCCGGAACTACGCGCGTGAGGGAGTTCTTC. It specifies CASSDSGTTRVREFF.

This sequence joins TRBV19 and TRBJ2-3; perhaps TRBD2 as D (5 bases). CDR1 LNHDA and CDR2 SQIVND come from the germline V gene (reference sequence). V gave up 4 bases and J gave up 3 bases, with 17 bases separating them. This CDR3 has 16 residues. CDR3 amino acids: CASSRILEDFTDTQYF. The CDR3 coding sequence is TGTGCCAGTAGTAGAATTTTAGAGGACTTTACAGATACGCAGTATTTT.

The genes are TRBV7-6 and TRBJ2-1; 10 bases map to TRBD2. CDR3 length: 18 residues. Germline values: CDR1 SGHVS, CDR2 FNYEAQ. V shed 5 bases and J 3 bases; nucleotides not matched to a gene: 13. CDR3 region: CASSRRPSGGDFYNEQFF. CDR3 bases: TGTGCCAGCAGCCGAAGGCCTAGCGGGGGCGACTTCTACAATGAGCAGTTCTTC. Drawing the rest from reference TRBV7-6 and TRBJ2-1, the complete variable domain is GAGVSQSPRYKVTKRGQDVALRCDPISGHVSLYWYRQALGQGPEFLTYFNYEAQQDKSGLPNDRFSAERPEGSISTLTIQRTEQRDSAMYRCASSRRPSGGDFYNEQFFGPGTRLTVL.

This chain connects TRBV6-5 to TRBJ1-1, with 7 nucleotides matching TRBD1. The V gene's germline CDR1 is MNHEY and CDR2 SVGAGI. This CDR3 region has 13 residues. V lost 5 bases and J lost 4; bases outside the gene matches: 4. CDR3: CASSKRQGTEAFF. For the CDR3, the DNA is TGTGCCAGCAGTAAACGACAGGGCACTGAAGCTTTCTTT.

This clone showed up just once. V is TRBV2 and J is TRBJ2-7; D unresolved. V lost 6 bases to trimming and J lost 0 bases, with 9 bases between them. This CDR3 region has 13 residues. CDR1 SNHLY and CDR2 FYNNEI come from the germline V gene. CDR3 in amino acids: CASRKVGSYEQYF. As DNA, the CDR3 is TGTGCCAGCAGAAAGGTTGGCTCCTACGAGCAGTACTTC. The full variable domain, rest sourced from reference TRBV2 and TRBJ2-7, is EPEVTQTPSHQVTQMGQEVILRCVPISNHLYFYWYRQILGQKVEFLVSFYNNEISEKSEIFDDQFSVERPDGSNFTLKIRSTKLEDSAMYFCASRKVGSYEQYFGPGTRLTVT.

This clone was seen a handful of times. This chain connects TRBV4-1 to TRBJ2-2, with a weak D call TRBD2 (5 bases). V lost 0 bases and J lost 4, with 9 bases in between. The germline CDR1 and CDR2 sequences are MGHRA and YSYEKL. This CDR3 comprises 15 residues. In DNA, the CDR3 is TGCGCCAGCAGCCAAGAGAGGGTACCCACCGGGGAGCTGTTTTTT. Translation gives CASSQERVPTGELFF.

The rearrangement joins TRBV5-5 to TRBJ1-5; tentative D call: TRBD1 (6 bases). Per the germline V gene, CDR1 is SGHKS and CDR2 is YYEKEE (reference sequence). The CDR3 loop spans 13 amino acids. V shed 4 bases and J shed 5 bases, with 10 bases lying between them. The CDR3 DNA is TGTGCCAGCAGCACAGGGATCCATCAGCCCCAGCATTTT. This translates into CASSTGIHQPQHF.

To note about this clone: Compared with germline, one end of the junction differs, possibly owing to a read error. This chain uses TRBV18 with TRBJ1-2, with D possibly TRBD1 on 5 matching bases. The CDR3 sequence is 16 residues long. Germline V CDR1 and CDR2: KGHSH, LQKENI. The CDR3 DNA is TGTGCCAGCTCACCACCGCCGGGACTATCTAACTATGGCTACATCTTC. It is translated as CASSPPPGLSNYGYIF. Based on the CDR3 plus reference TRBV18 and TRBJ1-2, the full variable domain is NAGVMQNPRHLVRRRGQEARLRCSPMKGHSHVYWYRQLPEEGLKFMVYLQKENIIDESGMPKERFSAEFPKEGPSILRIQQVVRGDSAAYFCASSPPPGLSNYGYIFGSGTRLTVV.

This chain links TRBV9 with TRBJ1-2, with TRBD1 matching 10 bases. Germline values: CDR1 SGDLS, CDR2 YYNGEE. CDR3 size: 15 residues. Germline trimming cut 4 bases from V and 2 bases from J; bases unmatched to any gene: 5. CDR3 coding DNA: TGTGCCAGCAGCTCGGGACAGGGGAGAAACTATGGCTACACCTTC. Protein sequence: CASSSGQGRNYGYTF.

The gene calls are TRBV5-8 and TRBJ1-5, with D unclear. Trimming stripped 1 base from V and 0 bases from J, with 8 bases between. CDR3 length: 15 residues. Germline V gene lookup returns CDR1 SGHTS and CDR2 YDEGEE. The CDR3 loop reads CASSLLQNSNQPQHF. The DNA for the CDR3 is TGTGCCAGCAGCTTGCTGCAGAATAGCAATCAGCCCCAGCATTTT. Combining the CDR3 with reference TRBV5-8 and TRBJ1-5 gives the whole variable domain EAGVTQSPTHLIKTRGQQATLRCSPISGHTSVYWYQQALGLGLQFLLWYDEGEERNRGNFPPRFSGRQFPNYSSELNVNALELEDSALYLCASSLLQNSNQPQHFGDGTRLSIL.